One sample yielded the 23 T cell receptor beta chains listed below, sequenced in a study of T cells after yellow fever vaccination. TCRdb recomputed calls from the 5' RACE reads with MiXCR, one row per CDR3 protein. In the table there are some 600,000 distinct CDR3 sequences, about 15% of which are singletons. This specimen consisted of PBMCs, obtained 5 days after the first yellow fever vaccination. The receptor source for this set is a man younger than 35 who received the YFV17D yellow fever vaccine.

This chain uses TRBV6-1 with TRBJ2-1; TRBD1 matches at 10 bases. The trim removed 4 bases at V and 3 bases at J, leaving 3 bases unmatched. There are 15 residues in the CDR3. The V gene's germline CDR1 is MNHNS and CDR2 SASEGT. In DNA, the CDR3 is TGTGCCAGCAGTGGACAGGGGGCCGTCTACAATGAGCAGTTCTTC. It yields the protein CASSGQGAVYNEQFF.

Ten or more counts support this clonotype. This sequence joins TRBV5-1 and TRBJ2-3; TRBD1 might be the D (5 bases). Trimming took off 4 bases at V and 5 bases at J, with 11 bases between the two ends. This CDR3 has 13 amino acids. Germline CDR1 is SGHRS and CDR2 is YFSETQ. The CDR3 DNA is TGCGCCAGCAGCAGCCTGACAGAAGATACGCAGTATTTT. Translation: CASSSLTEDTQYF.

This clonotype was observed a handful of times. The genes are TRBV20-1 and TRBJ1-6, with D possibly matching TRBD1 (6 bases). The CDR3 loop spans 13 amino acids. In germline, CDR1 is DFQATT, CDR2 SNEGSKA (reference sequence). Trimming removed 1 base at V and 5 bases at J, with 6 bases between. The CDR3 region is CSARGTDNSPLHF. CDR3 nucleotide sequence: TGCAGTGCTAGAGGGACAGATAATTCACCCCTCCACTTT.

In its sample, this clonotype was seen once. The rearrangement joins TRBV4-1 to TRBJ2-2; no firm D call. V lost 1 base and J lost 4, with 16 bases in between. The CDR3 runs to 17 residues. CDR1 is MGHRA and CDR2 is YSYEKL in the germline V gene. DNA of the CDR3: TGCGCCAGCAGCCAAGGGGCCAACACGCGAGGCACCGGGGAGCTGTTTTTT. Amino acids: CASSQGANTRGTGELFF.

This chain joins TRBV6-5 and TRBJ1-5, with D perhaps TRBD1 (5 bases). Trimming pared 2 bases from V and 6 bases from J, leaving 11 bases between. Germline V gene lookup returns CDR1 MNHEY and CDR2 SVGAGI. The CDR3 length is 14 residues. The CDR3 is CASSYAGSGQPQHF. CDR3 bases: TGTGCCAGCAGTTACGCAGGGTCAGGTCAGCCCCAGCATTTT.

This chain uses TRBV7-9 with TRBJ1-3; D remains ambiguous. The length of the CDR3 is 11 residues. V was shortened by 10 bases and J by 3 bases, with 7 bases between the two germline ends. The germline CDR1 and CDR2 sequences are SEHNR and FQNEAQ (reference sequence). The CDR3 loop is CATSRGNTIYF. The DNA of the CDR3 is TGTGCCACTTCCCGTGGAAACACCATATATTTT.

This clonotype was seen many times. The chain's CDR3 is CSASGGRATNEQFF. DNA for the CDR3: TGCAGTGCTAGCGGGGGCCGCGCTACCAATGAGCAGTTCTTC. V is TRBV20-1 and J is TRBJ2-1, with D tentatively TRBD1 or TRBD2 (6 bases each). The CDR3 spans 14 residues. The ends were cut back, 3 bases at V and 6 bases at J, with 15 bases in the middle. The V gene's germline CDR1 is DFQATT and CDR2 SNEGSKA (reference sequence).

The J gene is TRBJ1-6, the V gene TRBV7-2, with TRBD1 as a possible D gene (5 bases). Germline loops: CDR1 SGHTA, CDR2 FQGNSA. Trimming removed 5 bases at V and 3 bases at J, with 17 bases between. The CDR3 loop spans 17 amino acids. The chain's CDR3 is CASSPPRGALYNSPLHF. CDR3 DNA sequence: TGTGCCAGCAGCCCCCCCCGAGGGGCCCTCTATAATTCACCCCTCCACTTT.

The genes are TRBV29-1 and TRBJ1-1; D may be TRBD1 (6 bases). Germline V lookup: CDR1 SQVTM, CDR2 ANQGSEA. V lost 6 bases and J lost 3, with 14 bases in between. This CDR3 has 13 residues. In DNA, the CDR3 is TGCAGCGTCCTCGGGGGGGCTGACACTGAAGCTTTCTTT. Encoded protein: CSVLGGADTEAFF.

This clonotype was detected a few times. The chain carries TRBV3-1 and TRBJ1-1; possibly TRBD1 for D (5 bases). V lost 3 bases and J 8 bases, leaving 10 bases between the germline ends. The germline CDR1 and CDR2 sequences are LGHDT and YNNKEL (reference sequence). The CDR3 length is 12 residues. The chain's CDR3 is CASSQGVREAFF. The CDR3, as DNA: TGTGCCAGCAGCCAGGGGGTCCGGGAAGCTTTCTTT.

This chain links TRBV2 with TRBJ2-5; D ambiguous. Trimming took 8 bases from V and 5 from J, leaving 18 bases between them. This CDR3 contains 14 residues. Per germline, CDR1 SNHLY and CDR2 FYNNEI. CDR3 DNA sequence: TGTGCCAGCGTGAACCTAGAACAAGGGGAGACCCAGTACTTC. Protein: CASVNLEQGETQYF.

This clonotype was detected only a few times. V and J are TRBV6-5 and TRBJ2-6; D unclear. Per the germline V gene, CDR1 is MNHEY and CDR2 is SVGAGI. Trimming stripped 2 bases from V and 2 bases from J, with 4 bases between. The CDR3 loop spans 14 amino acids. The CDR3 DNA is TGTGCCAGCAGTTACCCTACTGGGGCCAACGTCCTGACTTTC. The encoded protein is CASSYPTGANVLTF.

Ten or more counts support this clonotype. The CDR3 DNA reads as TGTGCCAGCAGCTCCAGGGGAGCCAAAAACATTCAGTACTTC. As protein: CASSSRGAKNIQYF. The chain links TRBV28 to TRBJ2-4, with D maybe TRBD1 (6 bases). V was pared by 6 bases and J by 0 bases, with 9 bases between. CDR1 is MDHEN and CDR2 is SYDVKM in the germline V gene. This CDR3 has 14 residues.

The CDR3 DNA is TGTGCCAGCAGCTTAACAGGGGCTACAGAGACCCAGTACTTC. Residues: CASSLTGATETQYF. The V gene is TRBV11-1, the J gene TRBJ2-5; 7 bases map to TRBD1. The CDR3 length is 14 residues. Germline V lookup: CDR1 SGHAT, CDR2 FQDESV (reference sequence). Unmatched junction bases numbered 4, after V lost 2 bases and J lost 4 bases.

The DNA for the CDR3 is TGTGCCAGCAGCTTAGGGCTCGGGGCGACCACAGATACGCAGTATTTT. Amino acids: CASSLGLGATTDTQYF. J is TRBJ2-3 and V is TRBV7-2, with D perhaps assigned TRBD1 or TRBD2 (5 bases each). Germline V gene data show CDR1 as SGHTA and CDR2 as FQGNSA. V lost 1 base to trimming and J lost 2 bases, with 13 bases between them. CDR3 size: 16 residues.

This clonotype was seen a handful of times. This chain joins TRBV5-6 and TRBJ1-1; no firm D call. The CDR3 spans 14 residues. V was clipped by 5 bases and J by 0 bases, with 11 bases between them. The germline gives CDR1 SGHDT, CDR2 YYEEEE. The CDR3 DNA sequence: TGTGCCAGCAGTGACGGCCCAATGAACACTGAAGCTTTCTTT. This translates into CASSDGPMNTEAFF.

This clonotype was observed a handful of times. The V gene is TRBV9, the J gene TRBJ2-2; D is undetermined. The CDR3 loop spans 14 amino acids. Germline assignment: CDR1 SGDLS and CDR2 YYNGEE. Deletions cut 2 bases from V and 3 bases from J, with 8 bases between. The CDR3 reads CASSVQEYTGELFF. The DNA of the CDR3 is TGTGCCAGCAGCGTGCAGGAGTACACCGGGGAGCTGTTTTTT. The full variable domain, rest sourced from reference TRBV9 and TRBJ2-2, is DSGVTQTPKHLITATGQRVTLRCSPRSGDLSVYWYQQSLDQGLQFLIQYYNGEERAKGNILERFSAQQFPDLHSELNLSSLELGDSALYFCASSVQEYTGELFFGEGSRLTVL.

The rearrangement joins TRBV6-2 or TRBV6-3 to TRBJ2-5, with no clear D. Germline V gene lookup returns CDR1 MNHEY and CDR2 SVGEGT. This CDR3 has 15 residues. V lost 6 bases, J lost 4 bases, and 18 bases lay in between. In nucleotides, the CDR3 is TGTGCCAGCAGCCCCCGTGAGGCGGATGGAGAGACCCAGTACTTC. It codes for CASSPREADGETQYF.

This clonotype was observed a handful of times. This sequence joins TRBV5-1 and TRBJ1-2; TRBD1 agrees at 10 bases. With V trimmed by 3 bases and J by 5 bases, 1 base remained unmatched. This CDR3 spans 13 amino acids. CDR1 and CDR2 from the germline V gene are SGHRS and YFSETQ. The CDR3 loop reads CASSWTGGYGYTF. CDR3 bases: TGCGCCAGCAGCTGGACAGGGGGGTATGGCTACACCTTC.

The chain couples TRBV21-1 to TRBJ1-3. TRBV21-1 is flagged as a pseudogene. CDR3 length: 15 residues. This CDR3 reads CASSRPQGSGNTIYF. The CDR3 nucleotides read TGTGCCAGCAGCAGACCCCAGGGCTCTGGAAACACCATATATTTT.

The J gene is TRBJ2-1, the V gene TRBV11-2; D possibly matches TRBD1 or TRBD2 (6 bases each). CDR1 is SGHAT, CDR2 FQNNGV, per germline. The V and J ends lost 1 base and 0 bases respectively, with 25 bases between them. The CDR3 spans 21 residues. The CDR3 nucleotides read TGTGCCAGCAGCTTAGTAAGGGGGGACCCAGGTCCCCTTAGCTCCTACAATGAGCAGTTCTTC. Translating it yields CASSLVRGDPGPLSSYNEQFF.

This clonotype was seen only a few times. This chain joins TRBV30 and TRBJ1-2; possibly TRBD1 for D (5 bases). The V gene lost 4 bases and the J gene lost 6 bases, with 12 bases spanning the gap. In germline, CDR1 is GTSNPN, CDR2 SVGIG (reference sequence). The CDR3 is 12 residues long. The CDR3 DNA sequence: TGTGCCTGGAATAGGGCAGGGAATGGCTACACCTTC. Amino acids: CAWNRAGNGYTF.

This chain links TRBV6-2 or TRBV6-3 with TRBJ2-7; D gene unclear. The germline CDR1 and CDR2 sequences are MNHEY and SVGEGT. The CDR3 covers 15 residues. The V and J ends lost 2 bases and 1 base respectively, with 12 bases between them. In DNA, the CDR3 is TGTGCCAGCAGTTACAAGTCCCCTTGGTCCTACGAGCAGTACGTC. Encoded protein: CASSYKSPWSYEQYV.